This is a list of T cell receptor beta chains from one sample in a study of blood T cell repertoires in COVID-19. Generated by immunoSEQ multiplex PCR, the TCRdb table keeps only in-frame clones and is missing some. The sample holds about 130,000 clones, around 81% seen once. Input material: peripheral blood. Receptors originate from a man aged 55-75 years with acute or convalescent COVID-19. Each CDR3 is given with its conserved first and last residue. D genes are given only for firm matches. The size entry is marked missing in some rows and otherwise reads once, few, many or a size class.

j_gene,abundance,d_gene,v_gene,len,CDR3aa,CDR3nt
TRBJ1-2,NA,NA,TRBV7-9,17,CASSLAIRYETNYGYTF,TGTGCCAGCAGCTTAGCAATCCGCTACGAGACTAACTATGGCTACACCTTC
TRBJ1-5,NA,TRBD1,TRBV7-9,15,CASSLEGAKNQPQHF,TGTGCCAGCAGCTTAGAGGGGGCAAAGAATCAGCCCCAGCATTTT
TRBJ1-1,NA,TRBD1,TRBV9,15,CASSERTGANTEAFF,TGTGCCAGCAGCGAGAGGACAGGGGCGAACACTGAAGCTTTCTTT
TRBJ2-1,NA,TRBD2,TRBV5-1,16,CASSLGLAGVGNEQFF,TGCGCCAGCAGCTTGGGACTAGCGGGAGTGGGAAATGAGCAGTTCTTC
TRBJ2-2,NA,NA,TRBV15,16,CATSILGTKHTGELFF,TGTGCCACCAGCATCCTAGGAACTAAACACACCGGGGAGCTGTTTTTT
TRBJ2-5,NA,TRBD2,TRBV7-3,13,CASSPAGGETQYF,TGTGCCAGCAGCCCCGCGGGGGGAGAGACCCAGTACTTC
TRBJ2-1,few,TRBD2,TRBV24-1,16,CATSPPRTSGVNEQFF,TGTGCCACCAGCCCTCCACGGACTAGCGGGGTCAATGAGCAGTTCTTC
TRBJ1-4,NA,NA,TRBV18,16,CASSQELGGTNEKLFF,TGTGCCAGCTCTCAAGAATTAGGAGGGACTAATGAAAAACTGTTTTTT
TRBJ2-1,once,TRBD1,TRBV10-3,14,CAISPGQGPSEQFF,TGTGCCATCAGTCCGGGACAGGGGCCTAGTGAGCAGTTCTTC
TRBJ1-3,NA,NA,TRBV19,16,CASSSRRVDSGNTIYF,TGTGCCAGTAGTTCCCGCAGGGTTGACTCTGGAAACACCATATATTTT
TRBJ2-5,NA,NA,TRBV6-1,14,CASSEYSGRETQYF,TGTGCCAGCAGTGAATACAGCGGCCGAGAGACCCAGTACTTC
TRBJ2-1,NA,NA,TRBV6-2/TRBV6-3,13,CASSSGPYNEQFF,TGTGCCAGCAGTAGCGGGCCGTACAATGAGCAGTTCTTC
TRBJ2-1,NA,TRBD2,TRBV18,15,CASSYSSGSLNEQFF,TGTGCCAGCTCATATTCTAGCGGGAGCTTAAATGAGCAGTTCTTC
TRBJ2-1,NA,TRBD2,TRBV11-2,17,CASSLDRGTSGINEQFF,TGTGCCAGCAGCTTAGATCGCGGGACTAGCGGGATAAATGAGCAGTTCTTC
TRBJ1-3,NA,NA,TRBV19,16,CASSVTGWGPGNTIYF,TGTGCCAGTAGTGTGACAGGTTGGGGGCCTGGAAACACCATATATTTT
TRBJ2-1,NA,NA,TRBV7-3,13,CASSLEPNNEQFF,TGTGCCAGCAGCCTCGAGCCTAACAATGAGCAGTTCTTC
TRBJ2-1,NA,TRBD1,TRBV9,15,CASSAGTGSFNEQFF,TGTGCCAGCAGCGCCGGGACAGGGAGTTTCAATGAGCAGTTCTTC
TRBJ1-2,NA,NA,TRBV24-1,12,CATSEGRYGYTF,TGTGCCACCAGTGAGGGGCGTTATGGCTACACCTTC
TRBJ2-3,NA,NA,TRBV29-1,12,CSVVLNTDTQYF,TGCAGCGTTGTCTTAAATACAGATACGCAGTATTTT
TRBJ2-3,NA,TRBD2,TRBV3-1/TRBV3-2,15,CASSSSWGGADTQYF,TGTGCCAGCAGCTCCTCCTGGGGGGGGGCAGATACGCAGTATTTT
TRBJ2-1,NA,TRBD1,TRBV7-2,15,CASSSDRDTYNEQFF,TGTGCCAGCAGCTCCGACAGGGATACCTACAATGAGCAGTTCTTC
TRBJ2-2,once,NA,TRBV21-1,16,CASSKAPGTYTGELFF,TGTGCCAGCAGCAAAGCTCCCGGGACATACACCGGGGAGCTGTTTTTT
TRBJ1-4,NA,NA,TRBV28,15,CASSLLGRGNEKLFF,TGTGCCAGCAGTTTATTGGGCAGGGGAAATGAAAAACTGTTTTTT
TRBJ1-2,NA,NA,TRBV28,13,CASSLSKAGGYTF,TGTGCCAGCAGTTTAAGCAAGGCGGGAGGCTACACCTTC
TRBJ1-1,few,NA,TRBV5-4,15,CASSFLQGLNTEAFF,TGTGCCAGCAGCTTTCTGCAGGGCCTGAACACTGAAGCTTTCTTT
TRBJ2-1,NA,TRBD2,TRBV5-4,16,CASSLSSGNYGNEQFF,TGTGCCAGCAGCTTATCCAGCGGGAATTACGGCAATGAGCAGTTCTTC
TRBJ2-5,once,NA,TRBV24-1,13,CATSGVAEETQYF,TGTGCCACCAGTGGCGTCGCGGAGGAGACCCAGTACTTC
TRBJ1-3,few,NA,TRBV10-3,15,CAISDGGGAGNTIYF,TGTGCCATCAGTGATGGGGGGGGCGCTGGAAACACCATATATTTT
TRBJ1-1,NA,TRBD1,TRBV6-5,13,CASRGQVDTEAFF,TGTGCCAGCAGGGGACAGGTTGACACTGAAGCTTTCTTT
TRBJ1-1,NA,TRBD1,TRBV5-1,16,CASSLAGQGAGTEAFF,TGCGCCAGCAGCTTGGCGGGACAGGGGGCAGGCACTGAAGCTTTCTTT
TRBJ2-7,NA,TRBD2,TRBV18,14,CASSPLASGDRTYF,TGTGCCAGCTCACCTTTGGCTAGCGGGGATCGAACGTACTTC
TRBJ2-3,NA,TRBD2,TRBV10-3,14,CAIKTSSDTDTQYF,TGTGCCATCAAGACTAGCTCAGACACAGATACGCAGTATTTT
TRBJ2-7,NA,TRBD2,TRBV15,15,CATSNPGTSRYEQYF,TGTGCCACCAGCAACCCCGGGACTAGCAGATACGAGCAGTACTTC
TRBJ1-1,NA,NA,TRBV19,15,CASKSSGLGNTEAFF,TGTGCCAGTAAGTCTTCAGGGTTGGGAAACACTGAAGCTTTCTTT
TRBJ2-1,NA,TRBD1,TRBV7-8,15,CASSPGQALTNEQFF,TGTGCCAGCAGCCCGGGACAGGCCTTGACCAATGAGCAGTTCTTC
TRBJ1-1,few,NA,TRBV10-3,15,CATVTSTGLGTEAFF,TGTGCCACCGTAACGTCGACAGGTTTGGGAACTGAAGCTTTCTTT
TRBJ2-5,few,NA,TRBV9,14,CASSVGSGSAVPYF,NA
TRBJ1-2,NA,NA,TRBV7-2,14,CASSLGGWDYGYTF,TGTGCCAGCAGCTTGGGGGGGTGGGACTATGGCTACACCTTC
TRBJ2-2,NA,TRBD2,TRBV30,17,CASRPGGRARNTGELFF,TGTGCCTCCCGTCCTGGCGGGAGGGCCAGAAACACCGGGGAGCTGTTTTTT
TRBJ2-3,NA,NA,TRBV20-1,11,CSEQGPDTQYF,TGCAGTGAACAGGGTCCAGATACGCAGTATTTT
TRBJ1-5,NA,NA,TRBV28,13,CASMIRVGQPQHF,TGTGCCAGCATGATCAGGGTGGGTCAGCCCCAGCATTTT
TRBJ1-4,NA,NA,TRBV7-9,17,CASSWSDEGVLNEKLFF,TGTGCCAGCAGCTGGTCAGATGAGGGGGTACTTAATGAAAAACTGTTTTTT
TRBJ2-1,NA,NA,TRBV19,16,CASSIRGAGGTNEQFF,TGTGCCAGTAGTATTAGGGGGGCAGGGGGGACCAATGAGCAGTTCTTC
TRBJ1-2,NA,TRBD1,TRBV18,16,CASSPQKDGQGRGYTF,TGTGCCAGCTCACCCCAAAAGGATGGACAGGGACGTGGCTACACCTTC
TRBJ1-4,NA,NA,TRBV7-8,13,CASSSRQNEKLFF,TGTGCCAGCAGCTCCCGACAGAATGAAAAACTGTTTTTT
TRBJ1-1,once,NA,TRBV7-3,13,CASFRAGARGAFF,TGTGCCAGCTTTCGGGCAGGGGCCCGTGGAGCTTTCTTT
TRBJ1-2,NA,NA,TRBV7-3,14,CASSPSRANYGYTF,TGTGCCAGCAGCCCCTCCCGAGCTAACTATGGCTACACCTTC
TRBJ2-1,NA,TRBD2,TRBV7-2,18,CASSHGTSGRRRGDEQFF,TGTGCCAGCAGCCACGGGACTAGCGGGAGACGTCGGGGCGATGAGCAGTTCTTC
TRBJ2-7,NA,NA,TRBV15,14,CATVGYPGSYEQYF,TGTGCCACCGTCGGGTACCCTGGATCCTACGAGCAGTACTTC
TRBJ1-3,NA,NA,TRBV28,14,CASRPGTMRNTIYF,TGTGCCAGCAGACCCGGGACAATGCGAAACACCATATATTTT
TRBJ2-7,NA,TRBD1,TRBV19,15,CASSAYTGGPYEQYF,TGTGCCAGTAGTGCTTACACAGGGGGCCCCTACGAGCAGTACTTC
TRBJ2-3,once,TRBD2,TRBV11-3,18,CASSLGNRLAGDTDTQYF,TGTGCCAGCAGCTTGGGGAACCGGCTCGCGGGAGACACAGATACGCAGTATTTT
TRBJ2-5,NA,NA,TRBV6-5,13,CASSYPGTETQYF,TGTGCCAGCAGTTACCCGGGGACTGAGACCCAGTACTTC
TRBJ2-3,NA,TRBD2,TRBV19,22,CASSAPRGAGGPVIKLTDTQYF,TGTGCCAGTAGTGCACCGAGGGGAGCGGGAGGGCCTGTCATCAAGTTGACAGATACGCAGTATTTT